This T cell receptor (beta chain) was retrieved from a study of blood T cell repertoires in COVID-19 (dated by TCRdb to the early 2020s). About the full investigation: Samples from collaborators originated in the United States, Italy and Spain and spanned both the acute and convalescent phases of COVID-19. The samples were drawn from two sources: the first 160 participants of the ongoing ImmuneRACE study, and 1,000 to 1,500 subjects contributed by 6 global collaborators. Deeply sampled blood TCRbeta repertoires from subjects exposed to, actively infected with, or recovered from COVID-19 were included in the dataset. The material from the prospective study consisted of cDNA or gDNA derived from T cells, B-cell-depleted T cells, or PBMCs. The sample metadata nearly always contained a de-identified subject ID, COVID-19 status, age in years and sex. The repertoires were made available in a free public database intended to serve as a resource for research on the immune response to SARS-CoV-2. HLA class I and class II types, where available, came from metadata supplied by the sample provider rather than from assay-based typing. Here is what the overall study found, with its caveats: The amount of clinical and demographic metadata varied by source and participant and was provided uncurated.

One collaborating source in Seattle enrolled patients during active infection and followed them longitudinally through the course of disease. Each collaborating institution followed its own protocols to collect whole blood in K2EDTA tubes. For TCRbeta analysis, collaborators shipped samples as frozen whole blood, isolated PBMCs, or DNA extracted from either of those sample types. The immunoSEQ Assay, a bias-controlled multiplex PCR, was used to amplify TCRbeta CDR3 regions from genomic DNA. As for the authors' bioinformatics: The number of nucleated cells in each sample was estimated by amplification of reference gene primers within the assay. To quantify the absolute abundance of each unique TCRbeta CDR3 rearrangement, sequence reads were collapsed and filtered. For each sample, productive Simpson clonality was calculated as the square root of Simpson's diversity index over productive rearrangements. TCRdb mirrors the immuneACCESS table, restricted to in-frame sequences. Some clones are absent from its copies; in checked studies, under half trace to an unresolved V gene, and the reason for the others is unknown. V, J and clone size derive from that table, while D and trimming were established from the DNA sequence. The sample includes a few hundred thousand clones, with about 88% observed a single time. Jointly, the top ten make up roughly a sixth of the sample.

The germline V gene (reference sequence) sets CDR1 to SSHAT and CDR2 to FNYEAQ. The CDR3 covers 15 residues, taking in both the cysteine and the phenylalanine. Just the 45-base CDR3 DNA is kept, in frame starting at base 1. A note on this clone: What antigen it recognizes has not been identified. The junction and the germline gene differ at one end; a read error may be behind it.

What was sequenced was peripheral blood. The receptor was derived from a man aged 50 or older with COVID-19, enrolled during active disease. Recombination joined TRBV7-7 with TRBJ2-5; the D gene is possibly TRBD2, with 6 bases matching. The DNA sequence is given as TGTGCTAGCAGCCCGGGACTCGGTGTCCAAGAGACCCAGTACTTC. This yields the protein CASSPGLGVQETQYF.